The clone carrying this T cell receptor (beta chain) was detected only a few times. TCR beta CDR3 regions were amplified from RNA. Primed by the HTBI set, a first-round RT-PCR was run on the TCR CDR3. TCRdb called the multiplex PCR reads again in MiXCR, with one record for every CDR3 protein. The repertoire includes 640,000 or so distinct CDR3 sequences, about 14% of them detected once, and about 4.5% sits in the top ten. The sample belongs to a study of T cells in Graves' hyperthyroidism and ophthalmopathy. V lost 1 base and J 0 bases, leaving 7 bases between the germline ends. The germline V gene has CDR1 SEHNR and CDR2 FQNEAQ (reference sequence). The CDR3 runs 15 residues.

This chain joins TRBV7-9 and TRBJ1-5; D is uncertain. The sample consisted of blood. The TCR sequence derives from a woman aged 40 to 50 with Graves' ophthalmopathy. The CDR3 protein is CASSLGSNSNQPQHF. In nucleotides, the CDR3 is TGTGCCAGCAGCTTAGGTTCCAATAGCAATCAGCCCCAGCATTTT.